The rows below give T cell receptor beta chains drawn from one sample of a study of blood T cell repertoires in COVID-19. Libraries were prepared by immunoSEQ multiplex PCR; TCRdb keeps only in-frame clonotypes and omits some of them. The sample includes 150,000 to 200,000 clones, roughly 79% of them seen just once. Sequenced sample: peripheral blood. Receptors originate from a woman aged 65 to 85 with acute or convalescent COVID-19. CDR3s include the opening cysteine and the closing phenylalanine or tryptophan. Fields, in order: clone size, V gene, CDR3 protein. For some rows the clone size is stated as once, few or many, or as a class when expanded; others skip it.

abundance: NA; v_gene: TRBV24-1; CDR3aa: CATSGGDISNQPQHF
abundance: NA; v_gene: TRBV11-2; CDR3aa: CASSQSRGTQYF
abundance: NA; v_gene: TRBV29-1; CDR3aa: CSGTAGYADTQYF
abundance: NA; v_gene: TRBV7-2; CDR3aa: CASSSPTGGIQYF
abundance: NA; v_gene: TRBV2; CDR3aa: CASSLRASGGTDTQYF
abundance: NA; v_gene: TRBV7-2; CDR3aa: CASSPDGRYEQYF
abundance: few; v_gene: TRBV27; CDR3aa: CASSYVGIGAYEQYF
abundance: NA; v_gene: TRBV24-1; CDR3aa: CATSDEYNEQFF
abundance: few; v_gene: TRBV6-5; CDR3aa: CASSRTGTGNSPLHF
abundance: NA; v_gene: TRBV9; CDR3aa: CASSTWAGQNNNEQFF
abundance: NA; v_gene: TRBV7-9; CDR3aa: CASSFEGIYGYTF
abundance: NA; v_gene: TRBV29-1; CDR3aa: CSVEDLRGETQYF
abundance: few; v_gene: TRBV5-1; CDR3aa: CASSSGWGQEETQYF
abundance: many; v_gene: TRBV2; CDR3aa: CASSAWDTQGAYEQYF
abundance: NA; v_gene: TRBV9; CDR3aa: CASSPRDRGLDTGELFF
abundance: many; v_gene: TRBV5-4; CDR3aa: CASSLGGTSGSSYEQYF